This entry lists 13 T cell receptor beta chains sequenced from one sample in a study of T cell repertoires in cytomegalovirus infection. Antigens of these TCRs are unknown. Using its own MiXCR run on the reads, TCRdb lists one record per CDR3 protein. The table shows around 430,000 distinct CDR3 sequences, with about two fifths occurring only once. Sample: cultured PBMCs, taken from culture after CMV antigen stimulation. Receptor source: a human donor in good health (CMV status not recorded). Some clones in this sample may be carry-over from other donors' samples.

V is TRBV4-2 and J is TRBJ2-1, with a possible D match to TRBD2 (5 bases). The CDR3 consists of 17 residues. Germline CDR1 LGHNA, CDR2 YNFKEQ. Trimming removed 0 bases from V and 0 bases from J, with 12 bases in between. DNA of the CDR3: TGTGCCAGCAGCCAAGATCTTATAGCGTTCTCCTACAATGAGCAGTTCTTC. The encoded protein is CASSQDLIAFSYNEQFF.

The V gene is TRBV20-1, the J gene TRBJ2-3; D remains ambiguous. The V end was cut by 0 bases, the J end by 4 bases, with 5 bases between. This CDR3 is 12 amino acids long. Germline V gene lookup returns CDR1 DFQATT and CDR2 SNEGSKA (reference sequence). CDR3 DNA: TGCAGTGCTAGAGATAACGCAGATACGCAGTATTTT. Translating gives CSARDNADTQYF.

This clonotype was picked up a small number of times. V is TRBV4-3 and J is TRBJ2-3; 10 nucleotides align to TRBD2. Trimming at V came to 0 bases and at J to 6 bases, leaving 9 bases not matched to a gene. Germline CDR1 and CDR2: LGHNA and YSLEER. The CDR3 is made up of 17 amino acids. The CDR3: CASSQEVPAGGPDTQYF. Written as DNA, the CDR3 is TGCGCCAGCAGCCAAGAGGTCCCAGCGGGAGGGCCGGATACGCAGTATTTT.

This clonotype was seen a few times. This chain's CDR3 is CSASEGGAGNYGYTF. The CDR3 nucleotides read TGCAGTGCTAGTGAAGGGGGGGCGGGGAACTATGGCTACACCTTC. This chain uses TRBV20-1 with TRBJ1-2, with a possible D match to TRBD1 (6 bases). CDR1 and CDR2 from the germline V gene are DFQATT and SNEGSKA (reference sequence). With 3 bases removed from V and 2 bases from J, the gap between germline ends came to 16 bases. The CDR3 has 15 residues.

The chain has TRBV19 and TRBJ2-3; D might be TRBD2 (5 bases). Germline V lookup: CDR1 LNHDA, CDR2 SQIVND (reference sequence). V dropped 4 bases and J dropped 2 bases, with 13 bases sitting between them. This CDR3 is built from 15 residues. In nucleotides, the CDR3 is TGTGCCAGTAGTAACTCCCCTAGCTTCACAGATACGCAGTATTTT. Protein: CASSNSPSFTDTQYF.

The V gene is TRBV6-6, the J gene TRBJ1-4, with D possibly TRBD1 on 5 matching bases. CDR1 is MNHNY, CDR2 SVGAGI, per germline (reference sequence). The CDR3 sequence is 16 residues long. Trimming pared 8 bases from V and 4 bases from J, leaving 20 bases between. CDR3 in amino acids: CASERGPRQGNEKLFF. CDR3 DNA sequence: TGTGCCAGCGAGAGGGGCCCGAGGCAGGGTAATGAAAAACTGTTTTTT.

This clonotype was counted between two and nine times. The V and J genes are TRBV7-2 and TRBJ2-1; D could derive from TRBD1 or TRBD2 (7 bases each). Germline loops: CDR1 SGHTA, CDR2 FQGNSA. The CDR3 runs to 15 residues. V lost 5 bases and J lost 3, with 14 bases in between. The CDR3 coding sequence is TGTGCCAGCAGCCGAGCAGGGGGGGTCTACAATGAGCAGTTCTTC. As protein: CASSRAGGVYNEQFF.

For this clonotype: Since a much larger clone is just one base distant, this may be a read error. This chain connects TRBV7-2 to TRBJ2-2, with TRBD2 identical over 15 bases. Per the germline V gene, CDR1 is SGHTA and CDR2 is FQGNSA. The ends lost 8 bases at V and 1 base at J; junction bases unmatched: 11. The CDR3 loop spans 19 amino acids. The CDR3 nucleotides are TGTGCCAGCGGCCCCAGGACTAGCGGGAGGGTCAAGAACACCGGGGAGCTGTTTTTT. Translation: CASGPRTSGRVKNTGELFF.

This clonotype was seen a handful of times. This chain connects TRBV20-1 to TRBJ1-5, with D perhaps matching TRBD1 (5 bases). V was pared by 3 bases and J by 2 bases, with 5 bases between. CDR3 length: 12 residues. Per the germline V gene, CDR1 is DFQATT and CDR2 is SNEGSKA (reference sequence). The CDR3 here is CSASRGNQPQHF. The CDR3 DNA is TGCAGTGCTAGCAGGGGCAATCAGCCCCAGCATTTT.

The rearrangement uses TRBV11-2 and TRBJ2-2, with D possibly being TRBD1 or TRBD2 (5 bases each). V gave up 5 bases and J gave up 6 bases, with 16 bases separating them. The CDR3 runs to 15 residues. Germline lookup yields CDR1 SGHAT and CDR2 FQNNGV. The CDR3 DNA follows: TGTGCCAGCAGCCTGAGGGAGAGGGGCGCCGGGGAGCTGTTTTTT. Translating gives CASSLRERGAGELFF. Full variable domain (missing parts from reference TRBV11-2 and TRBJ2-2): EAGVAQSPRYKIIEKRQSVAFWCNPISGHATLYWYQQILGQGPKLLIQFQNNGVVDDSQLPKDRFSAERLKGVDSTLKIQPAKLEDSAVYLCASSLRERGAGELFFGEGSRLTVL.

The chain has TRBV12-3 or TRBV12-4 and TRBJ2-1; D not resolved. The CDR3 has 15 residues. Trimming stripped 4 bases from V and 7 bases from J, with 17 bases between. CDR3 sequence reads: CASSSMDGGGNEQFF. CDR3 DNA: TGTGCCAGCAGTTCTATGGACGGTGGTGGAAATGAGCAGTTCTTC.

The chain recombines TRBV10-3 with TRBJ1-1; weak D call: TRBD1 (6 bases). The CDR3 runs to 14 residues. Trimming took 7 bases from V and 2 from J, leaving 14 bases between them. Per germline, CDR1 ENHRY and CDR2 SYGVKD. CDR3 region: CAITPDRFNTEAFF. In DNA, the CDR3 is TGTGCCATCACCCCAGACAGGTTCAACACTGAAGCTTTCTTT.

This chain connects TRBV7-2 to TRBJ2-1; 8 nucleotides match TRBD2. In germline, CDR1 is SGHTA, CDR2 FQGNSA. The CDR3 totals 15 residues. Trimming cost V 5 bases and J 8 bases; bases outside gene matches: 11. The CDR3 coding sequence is TGTGCCAGCAGCGGCACGCGGACTAGCCCCTATGAGCAGTTCTTC. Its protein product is CASSGTRTSPYEQFF.